The source of this T cell receptor (beta chain) is a study of shared clonotypes between healthy human individuals. In replicate PCRs of sorted subsets, approximately 200 ng DNA, approximately 30,000 T cell genomes, was used. TCRdb's table, derived via immunoSEQ multiplex PCR, lists solely in-frame clones and lacks some. Counted here are 2 million or so clones, about 94% occurring once; the ten biggest clones make up 0.9% to 1.4%. The CDR3 is 14 residues long. Germline assignment: CDR1 SGDLS and CDR2 YYNGEE. The V end was cut by 3 bases, the J end by 2 bases, with 11 bases between. In the naive CD8 group, cells lacked CD45RO and were positively selected for CCR7, so terminally differentiated effector memory CD45RA+ cells were left out.

The V call is TRBV9, the J call TRBJ2-5, with D perhaps TRBD1 or TRBD2 (6 bases each). Sequencing used naive CD8+ T cells sorted from blood. This receptor was obtained from a man between 18 and 29 years old in good health. This chain's CDR3 is CASSAGGLQETQYF. The CDR3 nucleotides read TGTGCCAGCAGCGCCGGGGGCTTACAAGAGACCCAGTACTTC.